This TCR beta chain is from a study of shared clonotypes between healthy human individuals. Study at large: For every donor, three CD4 naive, three CD4 memory, two CD8 naive and one CD8 memory plates were used.

V trimming: 4 bases; J trimming: 4 bases; junction bases outside the gene matches: 15. This CDR3 is built from 19 residues. The V gene's germline CDR1 is SGHTA and CDR2 FQGTGA. Every one of the donors was a Caucasian adult that lived in Nashville, Tennessee. The study separated CD4+ cells into CD45RA+ naive and CD45RA-negative memory subsets. Some clones are missing from TCRdb's copy, which holds only in-frame ones; the method was immunoSEQ multiplex PCR. The sample shows about 1.5 million clones, 98% of them seen only once. The sequence derives from a man between 25 and 39 years old in good health. Material: naive CD4+ T cells sorted from blood. Subset indicated: CD45RA+ positively selected. The V and J genes are TRBV7-3 and TRBJ2-1, with 11 positions matching TRBD2. The CDR3 sequence: CASSYRLGLAAYPYNEQFF. In DNA form, the CDR3 reads TGTGCCAGCAGCTACAGATTGGGACTAGCGGCTTATCCATACAATGAGCAGTTCTTC.